These 18 T cell receptor beta chains originate from one sample sequenced in a study of tumor-infiltrating lymphocytes in oesophageal squamous cell carcinoma. TCRdb recomputed calls from the PCR reads with MiXCR, one row per CDR3 protein. The table includes some 16,000 distinct CDR3 sequences, approximately 50% detected once. Sequenced input: esophageal tumor tissue. The receptors stem from a male donor with esophageal squamous cell carcinoma.

The sample holds a few counts of this clonotype. This chain links TRBV7-3 with TRBJ1-1, with TRBD1 as a possible D gene (6 bases). This CDR3 region has 13 residues. V lost 2 bases and J 4 bases, leaving 8 bases between the germline ends. CDR1 and CDR2 (germline): SGHTA, FQGTGA. As DNA, the CDR3 is TGTGCCAGCAGCTTAGACAGGCTCACTGAAGCTTTCTTT. It translates to CASSLDRLTEAFF.

V is TRBV28 and J is TRBJ2-7, with D unclear. The germline gives CDR1 MDHEN, CDR2 SYDVKM. The V end lost 2 bases, the J end lost 0 bases, and 11 bases lay between the germline ends. The CDR3 totals 15 residues. The CDR3 loop reads CASSLSQALSYEQYF. The DNA for the CDR3 is TGTGCCAGCAGTTTAAGCCAGGCGCTCTCCTACGAGCAGTACTTC.

The gene calls are TRBV7-3 and TRBJ1-1; 9 bases fit TRBD2. The DNA end favors TRBJ2-1, so the J call may be wrong. This CDR3 comprises 15 residues. CDR1 is SGHTA, CDR2 FQGTGA, per germline. The CDR3: CASSFSSGNYNEQFF. CDR3 DNA: TGTGCCAGCAGCTTCTCTAGCGGGAATTACAATGAGCAGTTCTTC.

This rearrangement joins TRBV7-2 to TRBJ2-4; D not resolved. The CDR3 spans 15 residues. Trimming stripped 4 bases from V and 8 bases from J, with 18 bases between. The germline gives CDR1 SGHTA, CDR2 FQGNSA. In nucleotides, the CDR3 is TGTGCCAGCAGCTCACTGGACGTAAGTTGGCACATTCAGTACTTC. It yields the protein CASSSLDVSWHIQYF.

The chain links TRBV7-2 to TRBJ2-3, with 8 bases matching TRBD2. The CDR3 runs 16 residues. V dropped 4 bases and J dropped 6; count of bases not matched to a gene: 12. The V gene's germline CDR1 is SGHTA and CDR2 FQGNSA. CDR3 bases: TGTGCCAGCAGCTCCCAACCGGGACTAGTGACGGATACGCAGTATTTT. The encoded protein is CASSSQPGLVTDTQYF. Looking up the rest from reference TRBV7-2 and TRBJ2-3 gives the full variable domain: GAGVSQSPSNKVTEKGKDVELRCDPISGHTALYWYRQSLGQGLEFLIYFQGNSAPDKSGLPSDRFSAERTGGSVSTLTIQRTQQEDSAVYLCASSSQPGLVTDTQYFGPGTRLTVL.

This clonotype has just a few counts. V is TRBV9 and J is TRBJ1-1, with D possibly being TRBD1 (6 bases). V lost 3 bases to trimming and J lost 0 bases, with 15 bases between them. Germline assignment: CDR1 SGDLS and CDR2 YYNGEE. CDR3 length equals 16 residues. CDR3 protein: CASSAQGGTVNTEAFF. Written as DNA, the CDR3 is TGTGCCAGCAGCGCACAGGGAGGGACTGTGAACACTGAAGCTTTCTTT.

This chain joins TRBV7-9 and TRBJ1-2; D call uncertain. The J call is uncertain, as TRBJ2-7 better fits the DNA end. Germline V gene lookup returns CDR1 SEHNR and CDR2 FQNEAQ (reference sequence). CDR3 size: 13 residues. The CDR3 region has the DNA TGTGCCAGCAGGGCGCCGGCCGCCTACGAGCAGTACTTC. Protein sequence: CASRAPAAYEQYF.

The V gene is TRBV12-3 or TRBV12-4, the J gene TRBJ2-3, with 12 positions matching TRBD2. The CDR3 contains 18 residues. Trimming removed 9 bases from V and 4 bases from J; junction bases left unmatched: 17. For the CDR3, the DNA is TGTGCCAGTATGGGGCTAGCGGGAGGGATCCTCCCGGCAGATACGCAGTATTTT. Translated: CASMGLAGGILPADTQYF.

This clonotype was detected many times. The rearrangement uses TRBV10-2 and TRBJ1-1, with a tentative D call TRBD1 (5 bases). The CDR3 sequence is 12 residues long. The germline V gene has CDR1 WSHSY and CDR2 SAAADI. The V end was cut by 3 bases, the J end by 10 bases, with 12 bases between. The CDR3 sequence is CASSDGGTIAFF. The CDR3, as DNA: TGCGCCAGCAGTGACGGGGGTACAATAGCTTTCTTT.

This clonotype was seen a handful of times. CDR3 sequence (DNA): TGTGCCAGCAGCCGGGACGGTCAGAGCTCCTACAATGAGCAGTACTTC. Encoded protein: CASSRDGQSSYNEQYF. The rearrangement joins TRBV7-8 to TRBJ2-1; the D call may be TRBD1 or TRBD2 (5 bases each). The assigned J gene may be wrong: the sequence end matches TRBJ2-7 better. This CDR3 region has 16 residues. Germline loops: CDR1 SGHVS, CDR2 FQNEAQ.

A few counts support this clonotype. This chain connects TRBV4-3 to TRBJ1-4; 11 nucleotides agree with TRBD1. V shed 0 bases, J shed 8 bases, and the junction held 11 bases outside the gene matches. Germline V gives CDR1 LGHNA, CDR2 YSLEER. The CDR3 has 18 residues. CDR3 region: CASSQEAMIGTGGEKLFF. CDR3 nucleotides: TGCGCCAGCAGCCAAGAGGCTATGATAGGGACAGGGGGGGAAAAACTGTTTTTT.

The rearrangement links TRBV7-2 to TRBJ2-3, with 7 bases aligning to TRBD2. This CDR3 spans 15 amino acids. With 1 base clipped from V and 2 bases from J, the junction kept 3 bases outside the gene matches. Germline-derived CDR1 and CDR2 are SGHTA and FQGNSA. CDR3 residues: CASSLVGGDTDTQYF. The CDR3 region has the DNA TGTGCCAGCAGCTTAGTGGGAGGGGACACAGATACGCAGTATTTT. Filled out from reference TRBV7-2 and TRBJ2-3, the complete variable domain reads GAGVSQSPSNKVTEKGKDVELRCDPISGHTALYWYRQSLGQGLEFLIYFQGNSAPDKSGLPSDRFSAERTGGSVSTLTIQRTQQEDSAVYLCASSLVGGDTDTQYFGPGTRLTVL.

This chain's CDR3 is CASSLEGSVETQYF. The CDR3 DNA reads TGTGCCAGCAGTTTGGAGGGTTCTGTGGAGACCCAGTACTTC. This rearrangement joins TRBV12-3 or TRBV12-4 to TRBJ2-3; TRBD2 is a possible D gene (6 bases). The J call is doubtful: the DNA matches TRBJ2-5 better. The CDR3 consists of 14 residues.

Concerning this clonotype: The conserved phenylalanine or tryptophan is not found at the CDR3 terminus, so this likely reflects a read error. The DNA is left out, because the CDR3 cannot be placed on it with certainty; the CDR3 is given as TCRdb lists it. The chain combines TRBV12-2 with TRBJ2-7. TRBV12-2 represents a pseudogene. A total of 10 residues make up the CDR3, ends included. CDR3 residues: CASRLFTFGS.

Comments on this clonotype: It is likely a read error, because the conserved phenylalanine at the end of the CDR3 is missing. The DNA is left out, because the CDR3 cannot be placed on it with certainty; the CDR3 is given as TCRdb lists it. This chain joins TRBV11-2 and TRBJ2-3; the table calls TRBD2, which could not be checked here. The CDR3 spans 14 residues, counting both ends. Per germline, CDR1 SGHAT and CDR2 FQNNGV. The CDR3 region is CASSPQAYEQYFGP.

This chain links TRBV12-3 or TRBV12-4 with TRBJ2-2; 9 nucleotides line up with TRBD1. CDR3 length equals 16 residues. Trimming at V came to 2 bases and at J to 5 bases, leaving 6 bases not matched to a gene. CDR3 sequence (DNA): TGTGCCAGCAGTTTATATGGGACAGGGAATACCGGGGAGCTGTTTTTT. Translated: CASSLYGTGNTGELFF.

The chain carries TRBV27 and TRBJ2-4; 8 nucleotides match TRBD2. The tail of the sequence fits TRBJ2-1 better, so the J call may be wrong. The CDR3 extends over 16 amino acids. Germline values: CDR1 MNHEY, CDR2 SMNVEV (reference sequence). The CDR3 DNA reads as TGTGCCAGCAGTCCCGGGGGTAGCGGGATGAACAATGAGCAGTTCTTC. Its translation is CASSPGGSGMNNEQFF.

This clonotype appeared a few times. The rearrangement uses TRBV7-2 and TRBJ2-1, with D tentatively TRBD2 (6 bases). Trimming shortened V by 2 bases and J by 2 bases, and 16 bases separated the two germline ends. Per the germline V gene, CDR1 is SGHTA and CDR2 is FQGNSA. This CDR3 comprises 17 residues. The CDR3: CASSLNFVTRAYNEQFF. Written as DNA, the CDR3 is TGTGCCAGCAGCTTAAATTTTGTGACTAGGGCCTACAATGAGCAGTTCTTC.